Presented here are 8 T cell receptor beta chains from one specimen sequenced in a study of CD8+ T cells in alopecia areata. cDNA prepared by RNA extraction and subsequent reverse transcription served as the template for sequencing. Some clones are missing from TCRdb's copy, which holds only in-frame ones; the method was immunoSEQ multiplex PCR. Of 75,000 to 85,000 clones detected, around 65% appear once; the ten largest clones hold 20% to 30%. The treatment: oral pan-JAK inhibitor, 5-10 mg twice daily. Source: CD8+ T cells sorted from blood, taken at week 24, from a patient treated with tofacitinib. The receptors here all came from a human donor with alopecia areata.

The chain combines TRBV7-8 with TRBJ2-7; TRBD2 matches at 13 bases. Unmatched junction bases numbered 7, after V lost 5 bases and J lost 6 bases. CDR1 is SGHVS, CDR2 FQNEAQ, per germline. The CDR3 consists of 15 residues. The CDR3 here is CASSTSGLAGVEQYF. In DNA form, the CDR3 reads TGTGCCAGCAGCACATCCGGACTAGCGGGAGTCGAGCAGTACTTC.

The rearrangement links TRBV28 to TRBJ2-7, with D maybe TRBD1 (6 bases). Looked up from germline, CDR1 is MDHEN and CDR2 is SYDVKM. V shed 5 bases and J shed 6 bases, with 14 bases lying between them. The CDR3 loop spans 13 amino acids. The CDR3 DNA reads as TGTGCCAGCAGTAACAGGGTAGGCGGCGAGCAGTACTTC. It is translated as CASSNRVGGEQYF.

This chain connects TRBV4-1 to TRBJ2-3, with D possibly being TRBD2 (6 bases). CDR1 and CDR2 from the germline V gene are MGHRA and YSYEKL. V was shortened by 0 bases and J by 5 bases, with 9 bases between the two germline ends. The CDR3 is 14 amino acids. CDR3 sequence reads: CASSQEGGVDTQYF. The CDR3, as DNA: TGCGCCAGCAGCCAAGAGGGGGGAGTAGATACGCAGTATTTT.

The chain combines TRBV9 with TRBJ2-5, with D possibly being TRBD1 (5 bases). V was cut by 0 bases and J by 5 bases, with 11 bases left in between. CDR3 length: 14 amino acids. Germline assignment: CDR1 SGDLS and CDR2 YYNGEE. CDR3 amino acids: CASSVGAGIETQYF. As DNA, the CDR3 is TGTGCCAGCAGCGTAGGGGCAGGGATCGAGACCCAGTACTTC. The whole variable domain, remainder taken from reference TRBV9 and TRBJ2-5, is DSGVTQTPKHLITATGQRVTLRCSPRSGDLSVYWYQQSLDQGLQFLIQYYNGEERAKGNILERFSAQQFPDLHSELNLSSLELGDSALYFCASSVGAGIETQYFGPGTRLLVL.

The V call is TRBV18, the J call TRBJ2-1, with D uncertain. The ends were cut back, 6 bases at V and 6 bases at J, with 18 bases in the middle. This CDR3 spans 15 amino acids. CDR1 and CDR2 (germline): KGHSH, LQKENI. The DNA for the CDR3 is TGTGCCAGCTCCCTCGGTCCTACCGGCCCCAATGAGCAGTTCTTC. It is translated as CASSLGPTGPNEQFF. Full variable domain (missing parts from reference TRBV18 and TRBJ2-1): NAGVMQNPRHLVRRRGQEARLRCSPMKGHSHVYWYRQLPEEGLKFMVYLQKENIIDESGMPKERFSAEFPKEGPSILRIQQVVRGDSAAYFCASSLGPTGPNEQFFGPGTRLTVL.

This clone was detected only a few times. CDR3 in amino acids: CASSLRTGVDEQFF. The CDR3 DNA reads as TGTGCCAGCAGTTTACGGACAGGGGTAGATGAGCAGTTCTTC. V is TRBV28 and J is TRBJ2-1, with 9 bases that match TRBD1. With V trimmed by 2 bases and J by 8 bases, 4 bases remained unmatched. The CDR3 extends over 14 amino acids. CDR1 is MDHEN and CDR2 is SYDVKM in the germline V gene.

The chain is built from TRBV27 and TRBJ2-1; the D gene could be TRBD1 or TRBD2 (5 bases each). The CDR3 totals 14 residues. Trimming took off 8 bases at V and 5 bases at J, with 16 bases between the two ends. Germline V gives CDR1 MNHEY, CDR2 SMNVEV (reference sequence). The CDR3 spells CASAPGTPHNEQFF. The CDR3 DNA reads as TGTGCCAGCGCTCCCGGGACCCCGCACAATGAGCAGTTCTTC.

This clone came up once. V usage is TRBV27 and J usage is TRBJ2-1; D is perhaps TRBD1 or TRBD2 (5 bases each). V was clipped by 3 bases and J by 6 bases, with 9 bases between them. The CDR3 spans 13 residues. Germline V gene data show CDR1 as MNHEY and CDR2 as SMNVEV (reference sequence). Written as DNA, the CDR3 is TGTGCCAGCAGTTTGGGGGTCTCCAATGAGCAGTTCTTC. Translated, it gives CASSLGVSNEQFF.